Listed below are T cell receptor beta chains from one sample, sequenced in a study of blood T cell repertoires in COVID-19. The table came from immunoSEQ multiplex PCR; TCRdb's copy has only in-frame clones and leaves some out. The sample consists of more than 65,000 clones, 65% to 90% of them appearing once. The sequenced material came from peripheral blood. The receptors shown here come from a man aged 25-40 years with COVID-19, enrolled during active disease. CDR3s include the opening cysteine and the closing phenylalanine or tryptophan. The order of the fields is D gene, V gene, J gene, clone size, CDR3 protein, CDR3 DNA. The D gene is left open where the match is weak. Size is omitted from some rows. Given values are once, few, many or a class for expanded clones.

-	TRBV10-3	TRBJ2-2	-	CAISGVGSTGELFF	TGTGCCATCAGTGGGGTAGGGAGCACCGGGGAGCTGTTTTTT
-	TRBV4-3	TRBJ2-5	-	CASSQEGRRGGETQYF	TGCGCCAGCAGCCAAGAGGGACGAAGGGGAGGAGAGACCCAGTACTTC
-	TRBV18	TRBJ1-5	-	CASSPDLGSSNQPQHF	TGTGCCAGCTCCCCTGACCTCGGGAGTAGCAATCAGCCCCAGCATTTT
TRBD1	TRBV18	TRBJ2-1	-	CASSPADRGYNEQFF	TGTGCCAGCTCACCGGCGGACAGGGGCTACAATGAGCAGTTCTTC
TRBD2	TRBV30	TRBJ2-7	once	CAWTTSGIGYEQYF	TGTGCCTGGACCACTAGCGGGATTGGATACGAGCAGTACTTC
-	TRBV28	TRBJ2-5	-	CASSPGVTQYF	TGTGCCAGCAGTCCCGGTGTGACCCAGTACTTC
TRBD2	TRBV4-3	TRBJ2-1	-	CASSQAPAGAYNEQFF	TGCGCCAGCAGCCAAGCGCCAGCGGGAGCCTACAATGAGCAGTTCTTC
-	TRBV30	TRBJ1-5	-	CAWRADSNQPQHF	TGTGCCTGGAGGGCAGATAGCAATCAGCCCCAGCATTTT
TRBD1	TRBV28	TRBJ1-2	-	CAGQGGYGYTF	TGTGCCGGACAGGGCGGGTATGGCTACACCTTC
-	TRBV5-4	TRBJ2-1	-	CASSPDNLHNEQFF	TGTGCCAGCAGCCCGGACAACCTGCACAATGAGCAGTTCTTC
TRBD1	TRBV5-1	TRBJ1-5	-	CASSFTGESNQPQHF	TGCGCCAGCAGTTTCACAGGGGAAAGCAATCAGCCCCAGCATTTT
TRBD2	TRBV2	TRBJ2-3	-	CASTLTSGFTDTQYF	TGTGCCAGCACCCTGACTAGCGGATTCACAGATACGCAGTATTTT
TRBD1	TRBV6-6	TRBJ2-5	-	CASSSTGNQETQYF	TGTGCCAGCAGTTCGACAGGGAACCAAGAGACCCAGTACTTC
TRBD1	TRBV18	TRBJ1-2	-	CASSYRLQGADTF	TGTGCCAGCTCATACCGATTACAGGGGGCGGACACCTTC
-	TRBV7-2	TRBJ1-3	-	CASSRRGGSSGNTIYF	TGTGCCAGCAGCCGTAGGGGAGGATCCTCTGGAAACACCATATATTTT
-	TRBV6-5	TRBJ1-1	-	CASSYLTEAFF	TGTGCCAGCAGTTACCTTACTGAAGCTTTCTTT
-	TRBV27	TRBJ2-7	-	CASFGTTYEQYF	TGTGCCAGCTTCGGGACAACATACGAGCAGTACTTC
-	TRBV6-2/TRBV6-3	TRBJ1-2	few	CASSSGENYGYTF	TGTGCCAGCAGTTCGGGGGAAAACTATGGCTACACCTTC
TRBD2	TRBV10-2	TRBJ2-5	few	CASSAVAGTETQYF	TGCGCCAGCAGTGCGGTAGCGGGAACAGAGACCCAGTACTTC
TRBD2	TRBV6-5	TRBJ2-7	-	CASSYRLAGVSEQYF	TGTGCCAGCAGTTACCGTCTAGCGGGAGTCAGCGAGCAGTACTTC
-	TRBV12-3/TRBV12-4	TRBJ1-5	once	CASSLTGRQPQHF	TGTGCCAGCAGTTTGACAGGACGACAGCCCCAGCATTTT
-	TRBV7-9	TRBJ1-2	-	CASSLELHSGYTF	TGTGCCAGCAGCTTAGAATTACATTCTGGCTACACCTTC
-	TRBV5-4	TRBJ2-1	-	CASSPGASSYNEQFF	TGTGCCAGCAGTCCGGGAGCGAGCTCCTACAATGAGCAGTTCTTC
TRBD1	TRBV7-9	TRBJ1-6	-	CASSLLGQTNSPLHF	TGTGCCAGCAGCTTGCTGGGACAGACGAATTCACCCCTCCACTTT
TRBD2	TRBV7-2	TRBJ2-7	-	CASSLAGPGLAGKQYF	TGTGCCAGCAGCTTAGCGGGTCCGGGACTAGCGGGAAAGCAGTACTTC
-	TRBV27	TRBJ2-3	-	CASSPITSFGGTDTQYF	TGTGCCAGCAGTCCCATTACTAGCTTCGGGGGCACAGATACGCAGTATTTT
TRBD1	TRBV27	TRBJ2-3	once	CASSRTGGADTQYF	TGTGCCAGCAGCCGGACAGGGGGAGCAGATACGCAGTATTTT
-	TRBV28	TRBJ2-1	-	CASSQPTDNEQFF	TGTGCCAGCAGTCAACCGACAGACAATGAGCAGTTCTTC
-	TRBV9	TRBJ1-2	-	CASSVDGYSFGYTF	TGTGCCAGCAGCGTAGATGGTTATAGTTTCGGCTACACCTTC
-	TRBV11-3	TRBJ2-1	-	CASSSNPGNEQFF	TGTGCCAGCAGTTCTAATCCCGGGAATGAGCAGTTCTTC
TRBD2	TRBV7-2	TRBJ2-3	-	CASSLGPGLAGGRTDTQYF	TGTGCCAGCAGCTTAGGCCCTGGACTAGCGGGAGGGCGCACAGATACGCAGTATTTT
TRBD2	TRBV6-6	TRBJ2-1	-	CASTRDYLYNEQFF	TGTGCCAGCACCCGGGACTACCTATACAATGAGCAGTTCTTC
-	TRBV5-1	TRBJ2-6	once	CASSLGDILVSGANVLTF	TGCGCCAGCAGCTTGGGAGACATACTAGTCTCTGGGGCCAACGTCCTGACTTTC
-	TRBV3-1/TRBV3-2	TRBJ2-5	-	CASSWTVQETQYF	TGTGCCAGCAGTTGGACAGTCCAAGAGACCCAGTACTTC
TRBD1	TRBV6-5	TRBJ2-7	-	CASSTGQGGREQYF	TGTGCCAGCAGCACGGGACAGGGAGGACGCGAGCAGTACTTC
TRBD1	TRBV11-3	TRBJ2-1	-	CASSPNPWTGVSYNEQFF	TGTGCCAGCAGCCCAAACCCCTGGACAGGGGTCTCCTACAATGAGCAGTTCTTC
TRBD1	TRBV2	TRBJ1-1	-	CASSDRGPTEAFF	TGTGCCAGCAGCGACAGGGGTCCCACTGAAGCTTTCTTT
-	TRBV6-5	TRBJ1-5	-	CASTDQRFDQPQHF	TGTGCCAGCACCGACCAGAGGTTCGATCAGCCCCAGCATTTT